This section outlines one T cell receptor beta chain sequence together with its context. This CDR3 comprises 15 residues. The germline V and J ends were trimmed by 0 bases and 5 bases, with 11 bases remaining between them. Per germline, CDR1 LNHDA and CDR2 SQIVND (reference sequence). Generated by immunoSEQ multiplex PCR, the TCRdb table keeps only in-frame clones and is missing some. The table lists around 23,000 clones, roughly 89% of them singletons. This sample was taken from a study of blood T cell repertoires in COVID-19. In the study overall: COVID-19 samples, acute and convalescent, were from the United States, Italy and Spain.

This sequence joins TRBV19 and TRBJ1-5; D ambiguous. The sequenced sample was peripheral blood. The clonotype comes from a man in his sixties or seventies with active COVID-19. The CDR3 nucleotides read TGTGCCAGTAGTATAGATCAGGAGGCCCATCAGCCCCAGCATTTT. The encoded protein is CASSIDQEAHQPQHF.